Below, 7 T cell receptor beta chains from the same sample are listed, as sequenced in a study of blood T cell repertoires in COVID-19. Clones were read by immunoSEQ multiplex PCR, and TCRdb kept only the in-frame ones, dropping some. This table holds roughly 120,000 clones, roughly 91% found once. The sample consisted of peripheral blood. These receptors originate from a woman aged 45-59 years with acute or convalescent COVID-19.

This clone was counted only a few times. This sequence joins TRBV9 and TRBJ1-1, with 9 bases fitting TRBD1. Germline assignment: CDR1 SGDLS and CDR2 YYNGEE. Trimming removed 5 bases from V and 5 bases from J; junction bases left unmatched: 4. This CDR3 comprises 13 residues. Here the CDR3 DNA reads TGTGCCAGCAGTTGGACAGGGGATACTGAAGCTTTCTTT. The encoded protein is CASSWTGDTEAFF.

V usage is TRBV12-1 and J usage is TRBJ2-7; TRBD2, as called in the table, went unchecked against the DNA. TRBV12-1 is assigned pseudogene status. The CDR3 spans 15 residues. The CDR3: CASSPTRGAGRRWGF. CDR3 in DNA: TGTGCCAGCAGCCCCACCCGAGGGGCGGGAAGAAGGTGGGGTTTC.

This clone is a singleton in its sample. The J gene is TRBJ2-5, the V gene TRBV11-2, with 7 bases that match TRBD1. The CDR3 spans 15 residues. The ends lost 4 bases at V and 5 bases at J; junction bases unmatched: 10. CDR1 and CDR2 (germline): SGHAT, FQNNGV. CDR3 residues: CASSSSAGGSETQYF. DNA for the CDR3: TGTGCCAGCAGCTCCAGCGCAGGGGGTTCGGAGACCCAGTACTTC.

This chain joins TRBV25-1 and TRBJ2-1; 10 bases match TRBD2. V was pared by 1 base and J by 5 bases, with 5 bases of the junction left unmatched. Germline CDR1 and CDR2: MGHDK and SYGVNS. The CDR3 is made up of 16 amino acids. The CDR3 is CASSEWPSGSHNEQFF. CDR3 coding DNA: TGTGCCAGCAGTGAATGGCCTAGCGGGAGCCACAATGAGCAGTTCTTC.

In this sample, this clone turned up once. This sequence joins TRBV5-1 and TRBJ2-1; 8 bases align to TRBD2. After removal of 0 bases from V and 6 bases from J, the junction contained 8 bases not matched to a gene. The CDR3 contains 16 residues. Germline V gene data show CDR1 as SGHRS and CDR2 as YFSETQ. This CDR3 reads CASSLDFSGGTNEQFF. DNA for the CDR3: TGCGCCAGCAGCTTGGATTTCTCGGGAGGGACCAATGAGCAGTTCTTC.

The rearrangement joins TRBV20-1 to TRBJ2-7, with 14 nucleotides matching TRBD2. The CDR3 runs to 17 residues. The trim removed 3 bases at V and 3 bases at J, leaving 10 bases unmatched. Germline loops: CDR1 DFQATT, CDR2 SNEGSKA (reference sequence). The CDR3, as DNA: TGCAGTGCTAGTCACCGACTAGCGGGAGGGCCCTACTACGAGCAGTACTTC. Its translation is CSASHRLAGGPYYEQYF.

The V call is TRBV6-5, the J call TRBJ1-1; 8 bases match TRBD1. CDR3 length: 14 amino acids. With 2 bases clipped from V and 5 bases from J, the junction kept 4 bases outside the gene matches. Germline CDR1 MNHEY, CDR2 SVGAGI. CDR3 coding DNA: TGTGCCAGCAGTTACCAGGACAGGGCGACTGAAGCTTTCTTT. This codes for CASSYQDRATEAFF.